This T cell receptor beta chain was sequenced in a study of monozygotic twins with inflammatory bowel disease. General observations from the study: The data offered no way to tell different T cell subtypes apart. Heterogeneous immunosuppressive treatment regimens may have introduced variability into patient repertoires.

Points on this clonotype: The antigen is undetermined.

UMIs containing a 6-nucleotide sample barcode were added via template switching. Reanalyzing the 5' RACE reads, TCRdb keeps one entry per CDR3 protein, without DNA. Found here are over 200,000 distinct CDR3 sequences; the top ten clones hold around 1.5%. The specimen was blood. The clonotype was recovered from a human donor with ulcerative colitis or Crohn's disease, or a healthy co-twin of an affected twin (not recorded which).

This CDR3 is CASSQSPLEAFF. The V gene is TRBV6-6, the J gene TRBJ1-1; TCRdb names TRBD1, which stays unverified in the absence of DNA. Looked up from germline, CDR1 is MNHNY and CDR2 is SVGAGI (reference sequence). The CDR3 runs 12 residues.